What follows is one TCR beta chain and its context. The data were taken from a study of T cells after yellow fever vaccination. This CDR3 has 14 amino acids. In germline, CDR1 is SQVTM, CDR2 ANQGSEA. Trimming at V came to 7 bases and at J to 8 bases, leaving 15 bases not matched to a gene. A universal primer site and UMIs were added as TCR cDNA was made by 5'RACE template switching. Each CDR3 protein gets one entry after TCRdb re-called the 5' RACE reads with MiXCR. This repertoire shows a few hundred thousand distinct CDR3 sequences, 6.8% found once; its top ten account for roughly a sixth. Here the sequenced sample was PBMCs, taken roughly 45 days after the first yellow fever vaccination. The chain couples TRBV29-1 to TRBJ1-2, with TRBD1 matching 8 bases. This TCR was sampled from a man between 18 and 35 years old who received the YFV17D yellow fever vaccine. In DNA form, the CDR3 reads TGCAGCGCGCAGAAGTCAGGGGGCAGAGTGGGCTACACCTTC. It codes for CSAQKSGGRVGYTF. Based on the CDR3 plus reference TRBV29-1 and TRBJ1-2, the full variable domain is SAVISQKPSRDICQRGTSLTIQCQVDSQVTMMFWYRQQPGQSLTLIATANQGSEATYESGFVIDKFPISRPNLTFSTLTVSNMSPEDSSIYLCSAQKSGGRVGYTFGSGTRLTVV.